This T cell receptor (beta chain) was captured by sequencing in a study of blood T cell repertoires in COVID-19. Turning to the study itself: Sites in the United States, Italy and Spain provided acute and convalescent COVID-19 samples. PBMCs, B-cell-depleted T cells, or T cells provided the cDNA or gDNA that made up the material.

Original analysis: For nucleated cells, counts were estimated from reference gene primer amplification. Sequenced by immunoSEQ multiplex PCR; TCRdb stores in-frame clones only, minus some. Clonal size and the V and J genes are those of that table, whereas D and trimming came from the DNA. This sample carries some 74,000 clones, approximately 87% of them seen once, and the ten largest clones take about 18%. This CDR3 comprises 17 residues. In germline, CDR1 is SGHTS, CDR2 YDEGEE. Trimming took off 4 bases at V and 4 bases at J, with 22 bases between the two ends. Sequencing was performed on peripheral blood. The receptor was isolated from a woman aged 80 or over with acute or convalescent COVID-19. The gene calls are TRBV5-8 and TRBJ2-3, with a possible D match to TRBD2 (5 bases). The CDR3 DNA follows: TGTGCCAGCAGCCCCCCGGGCGCTAGCCAGTTCCCAGATACGCAGTATTTT. It translates to CASSPPGASQFPDTQYF.